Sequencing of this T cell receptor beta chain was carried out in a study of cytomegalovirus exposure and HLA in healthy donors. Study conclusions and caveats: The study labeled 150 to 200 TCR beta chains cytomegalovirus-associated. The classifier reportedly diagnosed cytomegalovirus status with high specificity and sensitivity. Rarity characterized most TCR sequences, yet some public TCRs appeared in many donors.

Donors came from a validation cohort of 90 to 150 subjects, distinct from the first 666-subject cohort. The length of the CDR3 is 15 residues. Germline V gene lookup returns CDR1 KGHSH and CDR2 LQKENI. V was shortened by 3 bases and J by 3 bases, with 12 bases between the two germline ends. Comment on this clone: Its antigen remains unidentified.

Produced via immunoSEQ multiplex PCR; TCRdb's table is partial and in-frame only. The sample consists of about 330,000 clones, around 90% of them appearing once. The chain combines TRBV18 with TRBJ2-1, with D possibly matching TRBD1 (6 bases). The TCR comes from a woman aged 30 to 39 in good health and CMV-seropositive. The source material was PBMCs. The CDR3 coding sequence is TGTGCCAGCTCACCCGGGACAAACGACTACAATGAGCAGTTCTTC. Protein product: CASSPGTNDYNEQFF.